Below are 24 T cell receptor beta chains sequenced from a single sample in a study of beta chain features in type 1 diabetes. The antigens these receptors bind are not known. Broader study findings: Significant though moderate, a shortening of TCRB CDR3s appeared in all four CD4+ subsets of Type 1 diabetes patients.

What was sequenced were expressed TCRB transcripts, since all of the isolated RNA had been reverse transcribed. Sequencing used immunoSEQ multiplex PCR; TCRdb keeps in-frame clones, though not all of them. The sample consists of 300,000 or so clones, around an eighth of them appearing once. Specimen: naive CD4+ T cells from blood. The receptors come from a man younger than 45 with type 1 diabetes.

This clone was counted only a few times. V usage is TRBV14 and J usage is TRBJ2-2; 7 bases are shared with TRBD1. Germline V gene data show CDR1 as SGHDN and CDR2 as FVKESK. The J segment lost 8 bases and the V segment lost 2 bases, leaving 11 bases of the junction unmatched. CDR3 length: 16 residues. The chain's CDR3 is CASSQFRGTNMGELFF. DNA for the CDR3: TGTGCCAGCAGCCAATTCAGGGGGACCAACATGGGGGAGCTGTTTTTT.

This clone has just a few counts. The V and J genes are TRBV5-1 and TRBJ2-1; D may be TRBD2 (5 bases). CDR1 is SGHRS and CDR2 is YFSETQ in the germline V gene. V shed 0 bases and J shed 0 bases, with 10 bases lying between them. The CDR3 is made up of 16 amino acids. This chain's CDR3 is CASSLDGTSSYNEQFF. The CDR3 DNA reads TGCGCCAGCAGCTTGGACGGCACTAGCTCCTACAATGAGCAGTTCTTC. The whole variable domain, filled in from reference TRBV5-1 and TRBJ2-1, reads KAGVTQTPRYLIKTRGQQVTLSCSPISGHRSVSWYQQTPGQGLQFLFEYFSETQRNKGNFPGRFSGRQFSNSRSEMNVSTLELGDSALYLCASSLDGTSSYNEQFFGPGTRLTVL.

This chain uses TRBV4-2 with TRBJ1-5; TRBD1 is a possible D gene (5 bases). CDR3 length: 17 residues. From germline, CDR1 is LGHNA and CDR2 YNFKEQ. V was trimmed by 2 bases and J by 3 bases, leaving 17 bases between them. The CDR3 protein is CASSQISRNRYNQPQHF. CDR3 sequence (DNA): TGTGCCAGCAGCCAAATCTCTCGGAACAGGTACAATCAGCCCCAGCATTTT.

In DNA, the CDR3 is TGTGCCAGTAAGGAGGTCGAGGCCCAGTACTTC. Its translation is CASKEVEAQYF. The chain uses TRBV2 and TRBJ2-5; maybe TRBD2 (5 bases). From germline, CDR1 is SNHLY and CDR2 FYNNEI. V lost 9 bases, J lost 9 bases, and 14 bases lay in between. The CDR3 contains 11 residues.

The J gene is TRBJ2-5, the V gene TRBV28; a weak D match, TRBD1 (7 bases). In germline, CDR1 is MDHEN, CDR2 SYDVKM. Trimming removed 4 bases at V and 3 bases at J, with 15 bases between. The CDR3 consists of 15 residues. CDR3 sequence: CASSSPRGAKETQYF. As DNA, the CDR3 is TGTGCCAGCAGTTCCCCCAGGGGGGCAAAAGAGACCCAGTACTTC.

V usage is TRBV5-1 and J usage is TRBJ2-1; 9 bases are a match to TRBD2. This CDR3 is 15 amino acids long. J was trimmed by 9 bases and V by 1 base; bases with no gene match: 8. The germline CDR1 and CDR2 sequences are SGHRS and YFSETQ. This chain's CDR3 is CASSLFPSTSGEQFF. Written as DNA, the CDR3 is TGCGCCAGCAGCTTGTTCCCTTCGACTAGCGGTGAGCAGTTCTTC. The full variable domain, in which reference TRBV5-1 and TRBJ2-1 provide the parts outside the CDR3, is KAGVTQTPRYLIKTRGQQVTLSCSPISGHRSVSWYQQTPGQGLQFLFEYFSETQRNKGNFPGRFSGRQFSNSRSEMNVSTLELGDSALYLCASSLFPSTSGEQFFGPGTRLTVL.

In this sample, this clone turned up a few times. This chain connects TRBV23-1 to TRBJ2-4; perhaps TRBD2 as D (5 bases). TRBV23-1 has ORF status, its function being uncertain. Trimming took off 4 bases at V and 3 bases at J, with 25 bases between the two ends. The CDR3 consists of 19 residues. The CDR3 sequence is CASSPDGVGEEGGKNIQYF. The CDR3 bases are TGCGCCAGCAGTCCCGACGGCGTCGGGGAAGAGGGTGGCAAAAACATTCAGTACTTC.

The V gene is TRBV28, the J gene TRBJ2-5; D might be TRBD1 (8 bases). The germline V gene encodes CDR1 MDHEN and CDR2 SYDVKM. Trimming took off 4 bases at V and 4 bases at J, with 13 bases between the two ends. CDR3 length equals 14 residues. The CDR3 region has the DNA TGTGCCAGCAGTTCGACAGGGGAGGGAGAGACCCAGTACTTC. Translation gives CASSSTGEGETQYF.

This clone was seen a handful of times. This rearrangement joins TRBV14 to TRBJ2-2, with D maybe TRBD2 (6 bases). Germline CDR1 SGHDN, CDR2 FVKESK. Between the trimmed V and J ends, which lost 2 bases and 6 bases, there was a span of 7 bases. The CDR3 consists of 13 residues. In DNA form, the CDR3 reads TGTGCCAGCAGCCAACGACTAGCCGGGGAGCTGTTTTTT. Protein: CASSQRLAGELFF.

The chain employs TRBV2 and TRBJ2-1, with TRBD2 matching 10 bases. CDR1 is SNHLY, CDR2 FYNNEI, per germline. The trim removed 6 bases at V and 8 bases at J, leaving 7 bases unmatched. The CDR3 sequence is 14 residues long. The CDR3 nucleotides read TGTGCCAGCAGCCCGGGACTAGCGTATTATGAGCAGTTCTTC. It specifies CASSPGLAYYEQFF. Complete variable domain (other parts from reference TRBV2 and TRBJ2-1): EPEVTQTPSHQVTQMGQEVILRCVPISNHLYFYWYRQILGQKVEFLVSFYNNEISEKSEIFDDQFSVERPDGSNFTLKIRSTKLEDSAMYFCASSPGLAYYEQFFGPGTRLTVL.

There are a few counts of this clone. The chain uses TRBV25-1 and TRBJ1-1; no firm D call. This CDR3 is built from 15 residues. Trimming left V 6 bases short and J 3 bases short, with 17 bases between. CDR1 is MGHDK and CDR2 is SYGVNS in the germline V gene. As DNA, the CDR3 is TGTGCCAGCAGCGGAGGTCTAGTACCAGACACTGAAGCTTTCTTT. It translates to CASSGGLVPDTEAFF.

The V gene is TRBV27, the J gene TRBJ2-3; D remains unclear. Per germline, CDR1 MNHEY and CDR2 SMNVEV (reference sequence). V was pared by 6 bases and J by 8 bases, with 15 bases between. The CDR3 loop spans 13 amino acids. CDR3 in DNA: TGTGCCAGCAGAGGCGGATTGTATGGTACGCAGTATTTT. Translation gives CASRGGLYGTQYF.

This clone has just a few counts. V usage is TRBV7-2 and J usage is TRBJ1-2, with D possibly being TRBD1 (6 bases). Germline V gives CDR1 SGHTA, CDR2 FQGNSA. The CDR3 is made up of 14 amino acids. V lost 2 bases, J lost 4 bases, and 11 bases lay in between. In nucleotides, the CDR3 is TGTGCCAGCAGCTTACCCGGACAGAGCTATGGCTACACCTTC. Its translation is CASSLPGQSYGYTF.

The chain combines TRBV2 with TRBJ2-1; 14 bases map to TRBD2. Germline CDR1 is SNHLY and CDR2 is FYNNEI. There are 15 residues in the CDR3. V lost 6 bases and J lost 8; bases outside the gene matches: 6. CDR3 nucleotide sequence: TGTGCCAGCAGCGGGACTAGCGGGAGTTCTGATGAGCAGTTCTTC. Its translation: CASSGTSGSSDEQFF.

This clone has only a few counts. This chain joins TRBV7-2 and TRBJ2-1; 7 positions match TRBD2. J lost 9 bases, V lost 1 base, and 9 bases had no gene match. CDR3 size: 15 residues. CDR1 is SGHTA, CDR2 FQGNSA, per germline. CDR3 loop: CASSLGTLTGGEQFF. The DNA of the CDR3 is TGTGCCAGCAGCTTAGGGACCCTTACGGGGGGTGAGCAGTTCTTC.

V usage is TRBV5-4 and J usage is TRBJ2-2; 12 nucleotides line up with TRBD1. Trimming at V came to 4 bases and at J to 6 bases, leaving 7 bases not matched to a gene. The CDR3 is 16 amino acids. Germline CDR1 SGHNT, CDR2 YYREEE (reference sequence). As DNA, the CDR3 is TGTGCCAGCAGCACGGGACAGGGGGCTAAAGCCGGGGAGCTGTTTTTT. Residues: CASSTGQGAKAGELFF.

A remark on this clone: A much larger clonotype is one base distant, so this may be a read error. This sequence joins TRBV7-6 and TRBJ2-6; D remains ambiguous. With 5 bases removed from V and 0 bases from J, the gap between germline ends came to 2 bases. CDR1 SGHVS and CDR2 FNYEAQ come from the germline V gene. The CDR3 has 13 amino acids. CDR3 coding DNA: TGTGCCAGCAGCCGCTCTGGGGCCAACGTCCTGACTTTC. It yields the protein CASSRSGANVLTF.

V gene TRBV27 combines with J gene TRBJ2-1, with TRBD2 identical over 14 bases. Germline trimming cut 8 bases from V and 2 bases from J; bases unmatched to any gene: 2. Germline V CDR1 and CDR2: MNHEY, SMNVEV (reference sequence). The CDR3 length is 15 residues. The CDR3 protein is CASETSGRAYNEQFF. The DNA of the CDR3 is TGTGCCAGCGAGACTAGCGGGAGGGCCTACAATGAGCAGTTCTTC.

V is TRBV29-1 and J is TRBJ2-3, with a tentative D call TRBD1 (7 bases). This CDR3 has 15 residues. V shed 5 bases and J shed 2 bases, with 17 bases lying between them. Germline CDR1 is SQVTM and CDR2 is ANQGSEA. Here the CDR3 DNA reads TGCAGCGTTCAGGGGGGTCTTGGGGACACAGATACGCAGTATTTT. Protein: CSVQGGLGDTDTQYF.

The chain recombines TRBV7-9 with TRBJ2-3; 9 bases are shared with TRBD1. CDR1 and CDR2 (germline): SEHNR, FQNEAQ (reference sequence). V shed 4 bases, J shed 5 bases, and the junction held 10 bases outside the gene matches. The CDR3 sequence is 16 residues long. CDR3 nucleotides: TGTGCCAGCAGCTCCGCCGGGACAGGGAGTGAAGATACGCAGTATTTT. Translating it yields CASSSAGTGSEDTQYF.

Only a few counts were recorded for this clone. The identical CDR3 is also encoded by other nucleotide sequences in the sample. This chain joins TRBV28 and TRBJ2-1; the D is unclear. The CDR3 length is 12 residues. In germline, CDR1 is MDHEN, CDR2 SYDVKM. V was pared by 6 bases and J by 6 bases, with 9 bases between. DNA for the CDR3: TGTGCCAGCAGCCTGACGGGCAATGAGCAGTTCTTC. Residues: CASSLTGNEQFF.

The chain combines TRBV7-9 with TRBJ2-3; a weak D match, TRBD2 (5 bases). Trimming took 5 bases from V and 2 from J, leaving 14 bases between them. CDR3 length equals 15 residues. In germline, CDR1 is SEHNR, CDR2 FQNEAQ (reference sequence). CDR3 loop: CASSSTAGHTDTQYF. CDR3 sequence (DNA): TGTGCCAGCAGCAGTACGGCGGGCCACACAGATACGCAGTATTTT.

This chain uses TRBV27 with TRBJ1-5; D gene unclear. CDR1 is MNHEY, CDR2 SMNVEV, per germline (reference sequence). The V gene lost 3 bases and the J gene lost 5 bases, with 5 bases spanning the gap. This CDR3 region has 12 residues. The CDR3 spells CASSFVDQPQHF. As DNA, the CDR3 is TGTGCCAGCAGTTTCGTAGATCAGCCCCAGCATTTT.

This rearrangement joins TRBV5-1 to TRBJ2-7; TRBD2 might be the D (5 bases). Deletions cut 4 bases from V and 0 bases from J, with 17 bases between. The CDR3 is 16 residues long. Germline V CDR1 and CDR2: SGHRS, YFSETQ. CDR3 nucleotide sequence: TGCGCCAGCAGCCTGACCGGACTTCGACCCTCCTACGAGCAGTACTTC. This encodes CASSLTGLRPSYEQYF. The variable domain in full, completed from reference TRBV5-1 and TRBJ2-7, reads KAGVTQTPRYLIKTRGQQVTLSCSPISGHRSVSWYQQTPGQGLQFLFEYFSETQRNKGNFPGRFSGRQFSNSRSEMNVSTLELGDSALYLCASSLTGLRPSYEQYFGPGTRLTVT.